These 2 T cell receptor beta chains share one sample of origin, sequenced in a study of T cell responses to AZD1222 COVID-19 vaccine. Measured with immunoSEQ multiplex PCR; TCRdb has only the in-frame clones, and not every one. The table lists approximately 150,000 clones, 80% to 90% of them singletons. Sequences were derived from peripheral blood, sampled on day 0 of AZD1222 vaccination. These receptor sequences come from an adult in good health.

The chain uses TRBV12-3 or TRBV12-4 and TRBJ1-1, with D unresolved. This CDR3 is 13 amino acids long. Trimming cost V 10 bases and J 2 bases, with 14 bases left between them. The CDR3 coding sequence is TGTGCCACGGGAGAAACGTATAACACTGAAGCTTTCTTT. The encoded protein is CATGETYNTEAFF.

CDR3 region: CASRDRASYEQYF. The CDR3 region has the DNA TGTGCCAGCAGGGACCGGGCTTCCTACGAGCAGTACTTC. This chain links TRBV2 with TRBJ2-7; D unclear. In germline, CDR1 is SNHLY, CDR2 FYNNEI. The length of the CDR3 is 13 residues. The ends were cut back, 6 bases at V and 1 base at J, with 10 bases in the middle.